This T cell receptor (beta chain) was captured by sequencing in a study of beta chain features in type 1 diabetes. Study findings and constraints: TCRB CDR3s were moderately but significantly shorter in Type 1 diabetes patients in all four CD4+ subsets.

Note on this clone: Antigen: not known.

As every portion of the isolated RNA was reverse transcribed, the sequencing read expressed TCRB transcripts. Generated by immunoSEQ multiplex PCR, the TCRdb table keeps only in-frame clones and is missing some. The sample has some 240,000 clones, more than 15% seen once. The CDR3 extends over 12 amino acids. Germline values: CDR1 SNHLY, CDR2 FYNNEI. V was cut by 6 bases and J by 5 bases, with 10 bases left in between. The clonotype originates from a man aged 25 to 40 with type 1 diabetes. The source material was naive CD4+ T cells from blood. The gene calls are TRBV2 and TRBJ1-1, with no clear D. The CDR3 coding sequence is TGTGCCAGCAGAGCGGGCGGGACTGAAGCTTTCTTT. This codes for CASRAGGTEAFF.